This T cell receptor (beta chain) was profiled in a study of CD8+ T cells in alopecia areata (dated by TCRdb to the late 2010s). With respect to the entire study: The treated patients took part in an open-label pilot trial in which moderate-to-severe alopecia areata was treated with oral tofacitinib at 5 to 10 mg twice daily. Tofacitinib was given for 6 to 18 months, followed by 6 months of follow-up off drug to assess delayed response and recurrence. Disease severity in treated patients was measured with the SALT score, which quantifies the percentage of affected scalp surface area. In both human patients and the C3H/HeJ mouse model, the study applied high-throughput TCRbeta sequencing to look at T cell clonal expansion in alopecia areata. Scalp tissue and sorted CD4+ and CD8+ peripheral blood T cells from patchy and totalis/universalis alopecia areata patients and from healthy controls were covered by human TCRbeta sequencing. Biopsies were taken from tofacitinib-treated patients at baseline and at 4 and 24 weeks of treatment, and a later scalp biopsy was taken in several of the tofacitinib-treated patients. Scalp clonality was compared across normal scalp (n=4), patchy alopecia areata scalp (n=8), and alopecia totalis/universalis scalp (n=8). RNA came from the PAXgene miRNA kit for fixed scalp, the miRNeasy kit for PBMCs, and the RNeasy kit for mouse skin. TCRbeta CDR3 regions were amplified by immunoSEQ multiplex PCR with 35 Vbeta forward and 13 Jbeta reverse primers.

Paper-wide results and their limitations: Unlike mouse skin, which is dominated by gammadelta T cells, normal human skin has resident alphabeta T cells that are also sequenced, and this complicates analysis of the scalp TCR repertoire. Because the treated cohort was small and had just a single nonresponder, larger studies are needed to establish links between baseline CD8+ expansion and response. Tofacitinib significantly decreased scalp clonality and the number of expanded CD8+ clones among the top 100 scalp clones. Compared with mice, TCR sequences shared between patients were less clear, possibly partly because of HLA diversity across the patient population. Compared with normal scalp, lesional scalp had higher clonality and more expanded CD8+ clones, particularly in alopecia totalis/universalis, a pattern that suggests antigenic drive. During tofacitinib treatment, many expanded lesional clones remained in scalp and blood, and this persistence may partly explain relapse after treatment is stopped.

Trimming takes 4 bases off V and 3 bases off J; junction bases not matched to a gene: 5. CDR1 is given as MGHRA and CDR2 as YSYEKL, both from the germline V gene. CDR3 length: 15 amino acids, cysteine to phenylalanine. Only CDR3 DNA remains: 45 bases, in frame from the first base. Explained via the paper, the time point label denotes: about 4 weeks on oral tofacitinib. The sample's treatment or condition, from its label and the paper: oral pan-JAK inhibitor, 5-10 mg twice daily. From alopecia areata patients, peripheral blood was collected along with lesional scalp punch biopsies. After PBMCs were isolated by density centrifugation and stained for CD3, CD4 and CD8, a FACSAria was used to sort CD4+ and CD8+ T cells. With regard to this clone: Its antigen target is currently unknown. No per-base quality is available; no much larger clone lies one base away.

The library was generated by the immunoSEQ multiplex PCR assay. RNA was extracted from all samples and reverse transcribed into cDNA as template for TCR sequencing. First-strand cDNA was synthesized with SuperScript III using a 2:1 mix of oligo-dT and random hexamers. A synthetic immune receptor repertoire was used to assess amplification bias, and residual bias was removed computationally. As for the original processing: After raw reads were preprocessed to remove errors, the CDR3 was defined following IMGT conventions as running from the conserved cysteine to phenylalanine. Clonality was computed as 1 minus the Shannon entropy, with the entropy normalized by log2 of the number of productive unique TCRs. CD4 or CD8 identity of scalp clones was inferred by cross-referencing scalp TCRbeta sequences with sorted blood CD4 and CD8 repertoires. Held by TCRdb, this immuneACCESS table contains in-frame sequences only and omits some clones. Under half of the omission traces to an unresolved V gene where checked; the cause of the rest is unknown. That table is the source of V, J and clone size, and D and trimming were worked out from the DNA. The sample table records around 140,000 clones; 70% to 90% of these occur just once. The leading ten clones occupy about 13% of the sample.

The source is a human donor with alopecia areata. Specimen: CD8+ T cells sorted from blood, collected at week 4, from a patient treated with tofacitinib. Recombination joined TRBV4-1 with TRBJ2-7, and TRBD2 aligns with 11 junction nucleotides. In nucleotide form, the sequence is TGCGCCAGCAGCCCTAGCGGGAGGAGGGACTACGAGCAGTACTTC. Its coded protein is CASSPSGRRDYEQYF.